This passage covers 13 T cell receptor beta chains from one sample sequenced in a study of shared clonotypes between healthy human individuals. Repertoires were generated with immunoSEQ multiplex PCR, while TCRdb's copy carries only in-frame clones and drops some. This sample has under 1,100,000 clones, with more than 65% found just once. The source material was memory CD4+ T cells sorted from blood. Subset specified: CD45RA-negative fraction. The receptors originated from a man aged 18 to 30 in good health.

A single count supports this clone. V usage is TRBV6-5 and J usage is TRBJ1-1, with 8 bases aligning to TRBD1. Per germline, CDR1 MNHEY and CDR2 SVGAGI. This CDR3 has 15 amino acids. V dropped 5 bases and J dropped 4; count of bases not matched to a gene: 9. CDR3 bases: TGTGCCAGCAGTCGTCACCTCAGGGGGCGCACTGAAGCTTTCTTT. It encodes CASSRHLRGRTEAFF.

This clone was observed once. This sequence joins TRBV5-1 and TRBJ2-7; D gene unclear. Trimming removed 3 bases from V and 3 bases from J, with 16 bases in between. The CDR3 consists of 15 residues. The germline CDR1 and CDR2 sequences are SGHRS and YFSETQ. CDR3 coding DNA: TGCGCCAGCAGCTACTCCGGAACACCGTACTACGAGCAGTACTTC. Translation gives CASSYSGTPYYEQYF.

V and J are TRBV19 and TRBJ1-2, with D tentatively TRBD1 (5 bases). V lost 3 bases to trimming and J lost 2 bases, with 22 bases between them. CDR3 size: 18 residues. Germline CDR1 and CDR2: LNHDA and SQIVND (reference sequence). The CDR3: CASSISIRGRATNYGYTF. CDR3 nucleotide sequence: TGTGCCAGTAGTATCTCTATACGAGGCAGGGCTACAAACTATGGCTACACCTTC.

CDR3 in DNA: TGTGCCAGCAGTTACAGCCTTAACTATGGCTACACCTTC. Protein: CASSYSLNYGYTF. This chain joins TRBV6-5 and TRBJ1-2; no clear D. Trimming took off 2 bases at V and 1 base at J, with 5 bases between the two ends. The CDR3 sequence is 13 residues long. Per the germline V gene, CDR1 is MNHEY and CDR2 is SVGAGI.

The chain employs TRBV5-1 and TRBJ2-7; 8 nucleotides agree with TRBD2. CDR1 is SGHRS and CDR2 is YFSETQ in the germline V gene. After removal of 3 bases from V and 3 bases from J, the junction contained 5 bases not matched to a gene. This CDR3 is 14 amino acids long. CDR3 amino acids: CASSSGGANYEQYF. Written as DNA, the CDR3 is TGCGCCAGCAGCTCGGGAGGGGCGAACTACGAGCAGTACTTC.

V usage is TRBV27 and J usage is TRBJ1-1; D not resolved. Germline V gene data show CDR1 as MNHEY and CDR2 as SMNVEV (reference sequence). The CDR3 has 14 amino acids. V was pared by 6 bases and J by 1 base, with 12 bases between. CDR3 in DNA: TGTGCCAGCAGACTCGTCGGTAGGAACACTGAAGCTTTCTTT. It yields the protein CASRLVGRNTEAFF.

Note on this clone: The sample holds other DNA sequences that translate to the same CDR3. The rearrangement links TRBV5-1 to TRBJ1-1; TRBD1 matches 7 bases. CDR3 size: 14 residues. The ends lost 2 bases at V and 3 bases at J; junction bases unmatched: 4. Germline V CDR1 and CDR2: SGHRS, YFSETQ. The CDR3 nucleotides are TGCGCCAGCAGCTTAGACAGGGAGGACACTGAAGCTTTCTTT. It yields the protein CASSLDREDTEAFF.

In this sample, this clone turned up once. The chain is built from TRBV11-3 and TRBJ1-1; unclear D gene. Per germline, CDR1 SGHNT and CDR2 YENEEA. The CDR3 extends over 14 amino acids. The ends were cut back, 0 bases at V and 11 bases at J, with 16 bases in the middle. CDR3 sequence reads: CASSLESGSGPAFF. In nucleotides, the CDR3 is TGTGCCAGCAGCTTAGAATCAGGATCCGGACCGGCTTTCTTT.

The chain carries TRBV7-2 and TRBJ2-7, with D hard to call. The CDR3 extends over 12 amino acids. Trimming removed 7 bases at V and 7 bases at J, with 14 bases between. Germline V gene sequence: CDR1 SGHTA, CDR2 FQGNSA. The CDR3 DNA reads TGTGCCAGCAAAACCCCCCCGGGTGAGCAGTACTTC. Translating it yields CASKTPPGEQYF. The full variable domain, in which reference TRBV7-2 and TRBJ2-7 provide the parts outside the CDR3, is GAGVSQSPSNKVTEKGKDVELRCDPISGHTALYWYRQSLGQGLEFLIYFQGNSAPDKSGLPSDRFSAERTGGSVSTLTIQRTQQEDSAVYLCASKTPPGEQYFGPGTRLTVT.

The chain uses TRBV9 and TRBJ1-1; a weak D match, TRBD1 (6 bases). Germline assignment: CDR1 SGDLS and CDR2 YYNGEE. Between the trimmed V and J ends, which lost 4 bases and 1 base, there was a span of 11 bases. The CDR3 has 14 residues. The CDR3 nucleotides are TGTGCCAGCAGCCCGGGACAAAGGAACACTGAAGCTTTCTTT. Its protein product is CASSPGQRNTEAFF.

This chain uses TRBV6-5 with TRBJ1-2; possibly TRBD1 for D (5 bases). Between the trimmed V and J ends, which lost 5 bases and 3 bases, there was a span of 16 bases. In germline, CDR1 is MNHEY, CDR2 SVGAGI. The CDR3 loop spans 15 amino acids. CDR3 region: CASSQAGGSYYGYTF. The DNA of the CDR3 is TGTGCCAGCAGTCAGGCGGGGGGGAGCTACTATGGCTACACCTTC.

The CDR3, as DNA: TGTGCCAGCAGTGATCAGGGGCGAAGCACAGATACGCAGTATTTT. It encodes CASSDQGRSTDTQYF. This sequence joins TRBV6-1 and TRBJ2-3; weak D call: TRBD1 (6 bases). Between the trimmed V and J ends, which lost 3 bases and 0 bases, there was a span of 10 bases. The CDR3 contains 15 residues. Germline V CDR1 and CDR2: MNHNS, SASEGT.

The CDR3 DNA reads TGTGCCAGCAGTGAGGGGTCCTACAATGAGCAGTTCTTC. Protein: CASSEGSYNEQFF. V is TRBV6-1 and J is TRBJ2-1; D is ambiguous. Germline assignment: CDR1 MNHNS and CDR2 SASEGT. This CDR3 region has 13 residues. Trimming stripped 3 bases from V and 1 base from J, with 4 bases between.